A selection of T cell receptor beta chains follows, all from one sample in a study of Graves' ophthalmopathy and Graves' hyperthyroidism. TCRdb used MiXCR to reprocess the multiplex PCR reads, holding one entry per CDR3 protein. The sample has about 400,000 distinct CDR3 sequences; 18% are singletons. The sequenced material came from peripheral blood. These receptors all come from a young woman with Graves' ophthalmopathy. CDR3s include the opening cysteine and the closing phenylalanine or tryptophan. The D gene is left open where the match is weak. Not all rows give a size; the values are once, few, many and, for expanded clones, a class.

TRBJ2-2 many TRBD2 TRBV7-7 TGTGCTAGCAGCTTAGTGGCGCCTAGCGGGCTGAACACCGGGGAGCTGTTTTTT CASSLVAPSGLNTGELFF
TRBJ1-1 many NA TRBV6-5 TGTGCCAGCAGTCGACTGTACACTGAAGCTTTCTTT CASSRLYTEAFF
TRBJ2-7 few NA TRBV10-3 TGTGCCATAGCTAGGGAGCTCTCCCACGAGCAGTACTTC CAIARELSHEQYF
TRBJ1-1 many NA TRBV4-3 TGCGCCAGCAGCCAAGATGGGGTCCGGACCACTGAAGCTTTCTTT CASSQDGVRTTEAFF
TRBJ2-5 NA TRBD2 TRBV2 TGTGCCAGCAGCTTCCGGGACCGGGAGGTGGAGACCCAGTACTTC CASSFRDREVETQYF
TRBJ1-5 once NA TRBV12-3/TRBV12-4 TGTGCCAGCAGTGAAGGGTATCGCAATCAGCCCCAGCATTTT CASSEGYRNQPQHF
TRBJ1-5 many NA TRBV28 TGTGCCAGCTTTGGGAAAAATCAGCCCCAGCATTTT CASFGKNQPQHF
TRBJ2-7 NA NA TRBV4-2 TGTGCCAGCAGCCGGGACTTGTCCTCCTACGAGCAGTACTTC CASSRDLSSYEQYF
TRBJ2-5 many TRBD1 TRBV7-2 TGTGCCAGCAGCCCCGTATCCGGGACAGAGGAGACCCAGTACTTC CASSPVSGTEETQYF
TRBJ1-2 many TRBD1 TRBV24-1 TGTGCCACCAGTGACTCTACAGGGGGCGGGAACTATGGCTACACCTTC CATSDSTGGGNYGYTF
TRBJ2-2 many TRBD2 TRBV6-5 TGTGCCAGCAAACTAGCGTCTGCCGGGGAGCTGTTTTTT CASKLASAGELFF
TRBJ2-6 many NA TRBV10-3 TGTGCCATCGGGGAGGGGGCTGGGGCCAACGTCCTGACTTTC CAIGEGAGANVLTF
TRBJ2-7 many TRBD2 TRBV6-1 TGTGCCAGCGGGGTCGGGGGGTCCTCCTACGAGCAGTACTTC CASGVGGSSYEQYF
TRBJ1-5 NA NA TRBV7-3 TGTGCCAGCAGCCATTCCCACGGTCAGCCCCAGCATTTT CASSHSHGQPQHF
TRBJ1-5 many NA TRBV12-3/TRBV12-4 TGTGCCAGCAGCAAAGGGGGGGTCAATCAGCCCCAGCATTTT CASSKGGVNQPQHF
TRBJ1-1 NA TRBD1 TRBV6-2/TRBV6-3 TGTGCCAGCATTACCACAGGGACAGGGGGAAAAGCTTTCTTT CASITTGTGGKAFF
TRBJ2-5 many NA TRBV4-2 TGTGCCAGCAGCCAAGCCCGGGACATACAAGAGACCCAGTACTTC CASSQARDIQETQYF
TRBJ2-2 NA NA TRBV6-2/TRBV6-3 TGTGCCAGCAGTTCGTGGCGGGGCAACACCGGGGAGCTGTTTTTT CASSSWRGNTGELFF
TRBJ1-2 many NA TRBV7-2 TGTGCCAGCAGCGAGGACAAGAACTATGGCTACACCTTC CASSEDKNYGYTF
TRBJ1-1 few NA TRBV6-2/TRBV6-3 TGTGGCCCCCTGGGGATGTTCGGGGAAACGGACACTGAAGCTTTCTTT CGPLGMFGETDTEAFF
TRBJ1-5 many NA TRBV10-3 TGTGCCATCAGTACGGGAGGGCTCAATCAGCCCCAGCATTTT CAISTGGLNQPQHF
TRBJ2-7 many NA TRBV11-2 TGTGCCAGCAGCTTAGTTCCGGAATCCAGAGAGCAGTACTTC CASSLVPESREQYF
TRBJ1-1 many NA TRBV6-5 TGTGCCAGCAGTCGGAGGGGAGGCGGGGACGCTGAAGCTTTCTTT CASSRRGGGDAEAFF
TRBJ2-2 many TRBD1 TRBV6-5 TGTGCCAGCAGTTACGAGGGGGCCGGCACCGGGGAGCTGTTTTTT CASSYEGAGTGELFF
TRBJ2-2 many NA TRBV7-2 TGTGCCAGCAGCTTAGTAGCGGTGGCCATCGGGGAGCTGTTTTTT CASSLVAVAIGELFF
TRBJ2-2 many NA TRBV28 TGTGCCAGCAGTTTTGGGACGTCTGTCGCCGGGGAGCTGTTTTTT CASSFGTSVAGELFF
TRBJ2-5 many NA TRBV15 TGTGCCACCAGCAGAGGTCAGGATGGGGGAGAGACCCAGTACTTC CATSRGQDGGETQYF
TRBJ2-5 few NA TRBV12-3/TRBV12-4 TGTGCCAGCAGTTTTTCCTCTCCTGGACGCCAAGAGACCCAGTACTTC CASSFSSPGRQETQYF
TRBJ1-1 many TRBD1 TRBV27 TGTGCCAGCACCAGGCTGACAGGGGACACTGAAGCTTTCTTT CASTRLTGDTEAFF
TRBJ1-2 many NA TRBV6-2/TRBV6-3 TGTGCCAGCAGTTATTGGTGGCACCGGGAGCGAACGTATGGCTACACCTTC CASSYWWHRERTYGYTF
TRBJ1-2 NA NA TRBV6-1 TGTGCCAGCAGCGATCCGCAGGACTCTGTTACCTATGGCTACACCTTC CASSDPQDSVTYGYTF
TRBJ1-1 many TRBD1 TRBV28 TGTGCCAGCAGTTTCCTAGACAGGGAATCTTTCTTT CASSFLDRESFF
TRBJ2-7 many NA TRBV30 TGTGCCTGGACGAGACAGGTGATTTACGAGCAGTACTTC CAWTRQVIYEQYF
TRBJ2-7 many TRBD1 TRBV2 TGTGCCAGCAGGCCCGGGACAGTAACCTACGAGCAGTACTTC CASRPGTVTYEQYF
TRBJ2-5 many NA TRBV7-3 TGTGCCAGCAGCTACAAACCCGGGACCTTAGAGACCCAGTACTTC CASSYKPGTLETQYF
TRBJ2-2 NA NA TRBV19 TGTGCCAGTAGTATAGGGACAGTCAACACCGGGGAGCTGTTTTTT CASSIGTVNTGELFF
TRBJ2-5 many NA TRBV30 TGTGCCTGGTCCTCGGGCGGGGGCGGGAGCGAGACCCAGTACTTC CAWSSGGGGSETQYF
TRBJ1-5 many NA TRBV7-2 TGTGCCAGCAGCTTAGGGCCAAATGGCAATCAGCCCCAGCATTTT CASSLGPNGNQPQHF